The entry below gives a single T cell receptor beta chain sequence along with its context. These data originate in a study of blood T cell repertoires in COVID-19. Study context: The samples span acute and convalescent COVID-19 from the United States, Italy and Spain. T cells, B-cell-depleted T cells, or PBMCs supplied cDNA or gDNA.

Authors' processing steps: Reference gene primers were amplified, and this amplification served to estimate nucleated cell counts. Clones were sequenced by immunoSEQ multiplex PCR, and TCRdb holds only the in-frame ones, with some missing. The V and J calls and the clone size are those of that table, but D and trimming were determined from the DNA. The data show 130,000 or so clones, 70% to 85% seen once. Germline CDR1 and CDR2: LGHNA and YSLEER. Trimming shortened V by 4 bases and J by 0 bases, and 9 bases separated the two germline ends. There are 14 residues in the CDR3. V is TRBV4-3 and J is TRBJ1-2; D might be TRBD1 (5 bases). Sequenced material: peripheral blood. This receptor was taken from a woman older than 75 with acute or convalescent COVID-19. The CDR3 DNA is TGCGCCAGCAGCCTCAGGGTATCTAACTATGGCTACACCTTC. Residues: CASSLRVSNYGYTF.